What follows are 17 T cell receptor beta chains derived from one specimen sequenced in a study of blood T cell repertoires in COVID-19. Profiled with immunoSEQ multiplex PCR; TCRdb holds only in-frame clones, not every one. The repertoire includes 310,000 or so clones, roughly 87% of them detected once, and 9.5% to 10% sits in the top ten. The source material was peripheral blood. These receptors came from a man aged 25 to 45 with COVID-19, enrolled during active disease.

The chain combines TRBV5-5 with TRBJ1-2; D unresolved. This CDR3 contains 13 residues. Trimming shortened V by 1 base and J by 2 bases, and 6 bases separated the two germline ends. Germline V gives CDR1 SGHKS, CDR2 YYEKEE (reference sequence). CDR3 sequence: CASSLNSNYGYTF. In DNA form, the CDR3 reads TGTGCCAGCAGCTTGAACAGCAACTATGGCTACACCTTC.

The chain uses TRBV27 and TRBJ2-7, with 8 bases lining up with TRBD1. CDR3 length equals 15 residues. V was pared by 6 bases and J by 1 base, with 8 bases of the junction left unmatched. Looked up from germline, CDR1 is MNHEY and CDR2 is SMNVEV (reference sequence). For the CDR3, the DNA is TGTGCCAGCAGGTTGGGGACAGGTCTTTCCTACGAGCAGTACTTC. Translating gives CASRLGTGLSYEQYF.

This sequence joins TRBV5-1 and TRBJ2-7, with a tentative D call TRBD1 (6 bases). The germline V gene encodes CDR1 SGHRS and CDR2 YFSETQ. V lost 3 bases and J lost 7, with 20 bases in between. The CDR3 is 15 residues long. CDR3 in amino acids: CASSSGAPTRGEQYF. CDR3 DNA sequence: TGCGCCAGCAGCTCAGGGGCACCTACGAGGGGGGAGCAGTACTTC.

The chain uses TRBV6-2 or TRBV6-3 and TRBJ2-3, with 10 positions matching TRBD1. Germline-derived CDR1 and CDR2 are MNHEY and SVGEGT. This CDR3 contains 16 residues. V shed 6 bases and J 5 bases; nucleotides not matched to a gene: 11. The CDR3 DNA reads TGTGCCAGCAGCCCCCCGGACAGGGGGTTTGTAGATACGCAGTATTTT. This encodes CASSPPDRGFVDTQYF.

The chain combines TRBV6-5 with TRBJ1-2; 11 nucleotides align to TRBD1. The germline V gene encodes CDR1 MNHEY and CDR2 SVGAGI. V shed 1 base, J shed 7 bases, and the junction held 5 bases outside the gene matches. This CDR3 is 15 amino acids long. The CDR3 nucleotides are TGTGCCAGCAGTTACTGGACAGGGGGCGCCGGTGGCTACACCTTC. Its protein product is CASSYWTGGAGGYTF.

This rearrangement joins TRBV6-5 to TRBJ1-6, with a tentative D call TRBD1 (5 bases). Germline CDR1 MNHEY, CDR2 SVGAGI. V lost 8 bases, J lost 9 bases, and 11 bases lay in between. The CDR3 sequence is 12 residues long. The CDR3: CASFRGSSPLHF. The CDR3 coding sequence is TGTGCCAGCTTCCGGGGGAGTTCACCCCTCCACTTT.

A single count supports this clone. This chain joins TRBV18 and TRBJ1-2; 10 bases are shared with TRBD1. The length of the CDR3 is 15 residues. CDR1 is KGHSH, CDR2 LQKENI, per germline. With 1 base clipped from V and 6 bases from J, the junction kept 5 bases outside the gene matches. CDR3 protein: CASSPQDRGRDGYTF. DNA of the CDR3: TGTGCCAGCTCACCACAGGACAGGGGGAGAGATGGCTACACCTTC.

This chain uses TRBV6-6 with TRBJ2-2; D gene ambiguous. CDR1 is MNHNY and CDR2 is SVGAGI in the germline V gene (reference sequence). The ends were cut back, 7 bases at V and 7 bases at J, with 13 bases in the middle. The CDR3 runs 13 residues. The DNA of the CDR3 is TGTGCCAGCAAAAGAGGAGTAGGCGGGGAGCTGTTTTTT. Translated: CASKRGVGGELFF.

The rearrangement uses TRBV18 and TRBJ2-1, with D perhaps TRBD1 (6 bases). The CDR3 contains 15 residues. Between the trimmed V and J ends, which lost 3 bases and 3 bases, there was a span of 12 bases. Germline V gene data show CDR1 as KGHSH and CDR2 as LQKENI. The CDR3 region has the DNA TGTGCCAGCTCACCCCGGGACACCTACTACAATGAGCAGTTCTTC. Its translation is CASSPRDTYYNEQFF.

CDR3 in DNA: TGTGCCAGCAGTGGGGGCACCCCTTCCGAGCAGTACTTC. Protein product: CASSGGTPSEQYF. J is TRBJ2-7 and V is TRBV2, with a weak D call TRBD1 (5 bases). The germline V gene encodes CDR1 SNHLY and CDR2 FYNNEI. This CDR3 region has 13 residues. V was pared by 4 bases and J by 6 bases, with 13 bases between.

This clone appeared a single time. CDR3 amino acids: CASSPGEGGELFF. Written as DNA, the CDR3 is TGTGCCAGCAGCCCAGGAGAGGGTGGGGAGCTGTTTTTT. The chain links TRBV7-3 to TRBJ2-2, with a weak D call TRBD2 (5 bases). Germline values: CDR1 SGHTA, CDR2 FQGTGA. CDR3 length equals 13 residues. The V gene lost 5 bases and the J gene lost 8 bases, with 12 bases spanning the gap.

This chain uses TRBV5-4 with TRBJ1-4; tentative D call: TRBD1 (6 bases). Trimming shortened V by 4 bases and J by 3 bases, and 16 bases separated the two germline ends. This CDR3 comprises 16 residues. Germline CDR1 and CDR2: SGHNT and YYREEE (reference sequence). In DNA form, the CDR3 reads TGTGCCAGCAGCCCTTACAGGGAATTGTCTAATGAAAAACTGTTTTTT. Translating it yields CASSPYRELSNEKLFF.

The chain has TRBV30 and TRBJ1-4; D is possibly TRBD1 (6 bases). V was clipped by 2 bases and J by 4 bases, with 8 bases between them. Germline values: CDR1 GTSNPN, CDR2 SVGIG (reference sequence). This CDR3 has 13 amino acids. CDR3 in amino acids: CAWSRGYNEKLFF. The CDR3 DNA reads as TGTGCCTGGAGTAGGGGGTATAATGAAAAACTGTTTTTT.

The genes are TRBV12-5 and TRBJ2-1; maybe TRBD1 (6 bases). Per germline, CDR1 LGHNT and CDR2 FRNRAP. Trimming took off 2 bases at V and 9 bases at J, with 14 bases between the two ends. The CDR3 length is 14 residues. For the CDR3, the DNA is TGTGCTAGTGGTTTGCCTACAGGGCTAACTGAGCAGTTCTTC. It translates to CASGLPTGLTEQFF. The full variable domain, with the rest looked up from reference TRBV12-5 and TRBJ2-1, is DARVTQTPRHKVTEMGQEVTMRCQPILGHNTVFWYRQTMMQGLELLAYFRNRAPLDDSGMPKDRFSAEMPDATLATLKIQPSEPRDSAVYFCASGLPTGLTEQFFGPGTRLTVL.

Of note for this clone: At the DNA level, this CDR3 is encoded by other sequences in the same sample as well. The CDR3 spells CASSYSQGADSPLHF. DNA of the CDR3: TGTGCCAGCAGTTACTCGCAGGGGGCGGACTCACCCCTCCACTTT. This chain links TRBV6-5 with TRBJ1-6, with TRBD1 matching 8 bases. J gave up 10 bases and V 0 bases, and 5 bases lay outside the gene matches. This CDR3 has 15 residues. The germline gives CDR1 MNHEY, CDR2 SVGAGI.

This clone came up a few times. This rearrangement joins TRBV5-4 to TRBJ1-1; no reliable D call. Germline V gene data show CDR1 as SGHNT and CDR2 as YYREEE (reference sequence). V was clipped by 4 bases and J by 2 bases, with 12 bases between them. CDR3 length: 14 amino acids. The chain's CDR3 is CASSGGFSNTEAFF. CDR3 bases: TGTGCCAGCAGCGGAGGGTTTTCCAACACTGAAGCTTTCTTT. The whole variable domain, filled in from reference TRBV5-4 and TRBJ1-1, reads ETGVTQSPTHLIKTRGQQVTLRCSSQSGHNTVSWYQQALGQGPQFIFQYYREEENGRGNFPPRFSGLQFPNYSSELNVNALELDDSALYLCASSGGFSNTEAFFGQGTRLTVV.

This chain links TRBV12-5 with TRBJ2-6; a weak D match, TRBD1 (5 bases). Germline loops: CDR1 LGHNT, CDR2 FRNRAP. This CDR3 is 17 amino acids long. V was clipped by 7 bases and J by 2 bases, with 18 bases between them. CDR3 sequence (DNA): TGTGCTAGTGCCCCGACAGTGTATATCACTGGGGCCAACGTCCTGACTTTC. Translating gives CASAPTVYITGANVLTF.